This T cell receptor beta chain was retrieved from a study of blood T cell repertoires in COVID-19. Turning to the study itself: Samples came from the United States, Italy and Spain, spanning acute and convalescent COVID-19. In each case, the material was cDNA or gDNA derived from T cells, B-cell-depleted T cells, or PBMCs.

This clone showed up just a few times. Original data processing: Reference gene primer amplification yielded estimated nucleated cell counts. Clones were sequenced by immunoSEQ multiplex PCR, and TCRdb holds only the in-frame ones, with some missing. V and J calls plus clone size are reproduced from that table; the DNA served to infer D and trimming. The table has about 190,000 clones, less than 80% seen once. The clonotype comes from a man between 50 and 59 years old who had recovered from COVID-19. The sequencing input was peripheral blood.

In nucleotides, the CDR3 is TGTGCCAGCAGCCAAGATTTACTAGCGGAACCCACCGGGGAGCTGTTTTTT. Protein: CASSQDLLAEPTGELFF. This sequence joins TRBV4-2 and TRBJ2-2, with TRBD2 identical over 8 bases. Per the germline V gene, CDR1 is LGHNA and CDR2 is YNFKEQ. This CDR3 comprises 17 residues. V was clipped by 0 bases and J by 4 bases; unmatched bases: 7.